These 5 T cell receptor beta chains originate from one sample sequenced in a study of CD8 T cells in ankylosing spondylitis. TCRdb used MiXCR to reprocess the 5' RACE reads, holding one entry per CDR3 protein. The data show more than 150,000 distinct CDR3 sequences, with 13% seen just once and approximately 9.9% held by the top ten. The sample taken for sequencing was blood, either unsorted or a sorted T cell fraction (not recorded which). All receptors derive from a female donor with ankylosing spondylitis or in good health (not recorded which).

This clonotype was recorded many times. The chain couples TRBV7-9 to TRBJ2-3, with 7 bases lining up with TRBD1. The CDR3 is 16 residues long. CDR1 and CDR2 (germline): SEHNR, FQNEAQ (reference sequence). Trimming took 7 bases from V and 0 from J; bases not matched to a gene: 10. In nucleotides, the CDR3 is TGTGCCAGCACCCTGGACAGGACGATTAGCACAGATACGCAGTATTTT. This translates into CASTLDRTISTDTQYF.

The CDR3 DNA reads TGCGCCAGCAGCCCCAGCGGGAGGGCCCCATACGAGCAGTACTTC. Encoded protein: CASSPSGRAPYEQYF. The V gene is TRBV5-1, the J gene TRBJ2-7; 10 bases map to TRBD2. The CDR3 sequence is 15 residues long. The junction had 8 bases not matched to a gene; V was cut back by 4 bases and J by 4 bases. The germline V gene encodes CDR1 SGHRS and CDR2 YFSETQ.

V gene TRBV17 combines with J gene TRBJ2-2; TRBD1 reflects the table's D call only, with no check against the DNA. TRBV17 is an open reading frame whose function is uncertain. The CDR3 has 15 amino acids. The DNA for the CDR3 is TGTGCCAGGGGCCCTGGGGGTCCGAACACCGGGGAGCTGTTTTTT. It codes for CARGPGGPNTGELFF.

The CDR3 protein is CATSRDRGSGELFF. In nucleotides, the CDR3 is TGTGCCACCAGCAGAGATAGGGGCAGCGGGGAGCTGTTTTTT. J is TRBJ2-2 and V is TRBV15; perhaps TRBD1 as D (5 bases). This CDR3 is built from 14 residues. V shed 0 bases and J shed 7 bases, with 9 bases lying between them. CDR1 and CDR2 from the germline V gene are LNHNV and YYDKDF (reference sequence).

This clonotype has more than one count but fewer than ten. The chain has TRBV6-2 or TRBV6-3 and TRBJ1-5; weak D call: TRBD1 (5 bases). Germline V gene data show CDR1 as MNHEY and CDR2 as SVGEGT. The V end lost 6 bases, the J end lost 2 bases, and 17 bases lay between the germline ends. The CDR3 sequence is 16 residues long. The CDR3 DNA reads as TGTGCCAGCAGCAAGAGGCTCCAGGGTGGCAATCAGCCCCAGCATTTT. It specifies CASSKRLQGGNQPQHF.